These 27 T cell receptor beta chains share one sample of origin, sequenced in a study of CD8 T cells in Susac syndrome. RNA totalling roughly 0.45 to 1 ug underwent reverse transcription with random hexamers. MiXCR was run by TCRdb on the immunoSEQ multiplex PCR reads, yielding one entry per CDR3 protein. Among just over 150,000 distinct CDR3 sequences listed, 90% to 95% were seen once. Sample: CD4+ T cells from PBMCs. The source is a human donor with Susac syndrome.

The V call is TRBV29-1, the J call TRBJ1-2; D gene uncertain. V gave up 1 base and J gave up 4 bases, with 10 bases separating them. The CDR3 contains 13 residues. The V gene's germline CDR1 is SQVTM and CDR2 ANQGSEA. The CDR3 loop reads CSVEVTEFYGYTF. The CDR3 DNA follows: TGCAGCGTTGAAGTTACAGAATTCTATGGCTACACCTTC.

CDR3 bases: TGCGCCAGCAGCTCGGGGCTAGCGAGCACAGATACGCAGTATTTT. It specifies CASSSGLASTDTQYF. This rearrangement joins TRBV5-1 to TRBJ2-3; perhaps TRBD2 as D (6 bases). The CDR3 loop spans 15 amino acids. The germline V gene has CDR1 SGHRS and CDR2 YFSETQ. V was shortened by 3 bases and J by 0 bases, with 11 bases between the two germline ends. Drawing the rest from reference TRBV5-1 and TRBJ2-3, the complete variable domain is KAGVTQTPRYLIKTRGQQVTLSCSPISGHRSVSWYQQTPGQGLQFLFEYFSETQRNKGNFPGRFSGRQFSNSRSEMNVSTLELGDSALYLCASSSGLASTDTQYFGPGTRLTVL.

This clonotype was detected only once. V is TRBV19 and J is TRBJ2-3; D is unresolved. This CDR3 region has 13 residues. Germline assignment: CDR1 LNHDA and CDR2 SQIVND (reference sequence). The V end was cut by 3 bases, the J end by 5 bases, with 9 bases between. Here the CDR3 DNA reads TGTGCCAGTAGTATCGGGCGAAGAGATACGCAGTATTTT. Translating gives CASSIGRRDTQYF.

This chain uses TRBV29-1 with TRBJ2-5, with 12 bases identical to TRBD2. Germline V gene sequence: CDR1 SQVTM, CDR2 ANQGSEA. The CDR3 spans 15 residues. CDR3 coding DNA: TGCAGTTTTCGTGAGACTAGCGGGGGAGGAAGGACCCAGTACTTC. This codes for CSFRETSGGGRTQYF.

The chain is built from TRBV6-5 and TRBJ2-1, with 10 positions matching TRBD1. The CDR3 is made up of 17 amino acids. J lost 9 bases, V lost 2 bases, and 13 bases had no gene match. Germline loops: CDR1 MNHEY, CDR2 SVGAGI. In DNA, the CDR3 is TGTGCCAGCAGTTACCGGGCGGGACAGGGGATTAGGGGTGAGCAGTTCTTC. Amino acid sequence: CASSYRAGQGIRGEQFF.

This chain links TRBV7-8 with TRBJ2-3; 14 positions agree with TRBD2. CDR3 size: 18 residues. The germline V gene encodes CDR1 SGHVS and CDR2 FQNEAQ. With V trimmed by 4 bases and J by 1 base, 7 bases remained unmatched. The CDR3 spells CASSSPGLAGARTDTQYF. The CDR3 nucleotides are TGTGCCAGCAGCTCACCGGGACTAGCGGGGGCCCGCACAGATACGCAGTATTTT. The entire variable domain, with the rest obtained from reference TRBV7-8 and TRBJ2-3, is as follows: GAGVSQSPRYKVAKRGQDVALRCDPISGHVSLFWYQQALGQGPEFLTYFQNEAQLDKSGLPSDRFFAERPEGSVSTLKIQRTQQEDSAVYLCASSSPGLAGARTDTQYFGPGTRLTVL.

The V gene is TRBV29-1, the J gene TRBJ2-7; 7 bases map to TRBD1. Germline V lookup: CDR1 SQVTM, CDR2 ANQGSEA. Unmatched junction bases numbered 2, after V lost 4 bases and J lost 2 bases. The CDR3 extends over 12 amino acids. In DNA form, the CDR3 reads TGCAGCGTTGTGACAGGGCCCTACGAGCAGTACTTC. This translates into CSVVTGPYEQYF.

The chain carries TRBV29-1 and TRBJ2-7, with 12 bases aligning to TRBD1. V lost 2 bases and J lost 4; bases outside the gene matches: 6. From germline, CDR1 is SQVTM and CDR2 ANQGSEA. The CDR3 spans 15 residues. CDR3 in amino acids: CSVETGTGGAYEQYF. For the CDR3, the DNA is TGCAGCGTTGAAACCGGGACAGGGGGCGCTTACGAGCAGTACTTC.

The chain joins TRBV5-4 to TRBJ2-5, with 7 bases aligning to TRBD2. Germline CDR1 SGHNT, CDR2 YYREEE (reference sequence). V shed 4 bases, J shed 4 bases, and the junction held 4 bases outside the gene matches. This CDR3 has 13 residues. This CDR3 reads CASSPWEGETQYF. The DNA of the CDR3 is TGTGCCAGCAGCCCTTGGGAGGGAGAGACCCAGTACTTC.

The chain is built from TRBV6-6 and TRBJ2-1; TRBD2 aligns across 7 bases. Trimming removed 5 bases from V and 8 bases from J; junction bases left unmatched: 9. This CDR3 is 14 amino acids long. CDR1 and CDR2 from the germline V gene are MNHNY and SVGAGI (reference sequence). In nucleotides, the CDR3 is TGTGCCAGCAGTCCCAACCGAGCGGGGCATGAGCAGTTCTTC. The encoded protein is CASSPNRAGHEQFF.

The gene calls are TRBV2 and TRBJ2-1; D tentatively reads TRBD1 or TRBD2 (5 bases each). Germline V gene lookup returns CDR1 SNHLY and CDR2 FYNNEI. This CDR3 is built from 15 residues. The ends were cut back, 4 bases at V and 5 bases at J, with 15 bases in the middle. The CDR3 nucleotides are TGTGCCAGCAGTGGGGACGGGATCAAGAACAATGAGCAGTTCTTC. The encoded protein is CASSGDGIKNNEQFF. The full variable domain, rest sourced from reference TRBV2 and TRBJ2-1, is EPEVTQTPSHQVTQMGQEVILRCVPISNHLYFYWYRQILGQKVEFLVSFYNNEISEKSEIFDDQFSVERPDGSNFTLKIRSTKLEDSAMYFCASSGDGIKNNEQFFGPGTRLTVL.

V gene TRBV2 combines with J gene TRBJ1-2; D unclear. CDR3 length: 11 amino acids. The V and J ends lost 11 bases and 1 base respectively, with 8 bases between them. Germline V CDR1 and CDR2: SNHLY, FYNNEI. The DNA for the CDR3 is TGTGCCGGCGGGGATAACTATGGCTACACCTTC. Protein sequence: CAGGDNYGYTF.

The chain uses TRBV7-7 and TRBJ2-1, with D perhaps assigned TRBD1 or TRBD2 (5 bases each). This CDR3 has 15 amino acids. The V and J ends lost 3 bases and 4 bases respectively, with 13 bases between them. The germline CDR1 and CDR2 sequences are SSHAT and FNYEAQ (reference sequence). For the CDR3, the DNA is TGTGCCAGCAGCTTGGGGACGGGAATTTACAATGAGCAGTTCTTC. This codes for CASSLGTGIYNEQFF.

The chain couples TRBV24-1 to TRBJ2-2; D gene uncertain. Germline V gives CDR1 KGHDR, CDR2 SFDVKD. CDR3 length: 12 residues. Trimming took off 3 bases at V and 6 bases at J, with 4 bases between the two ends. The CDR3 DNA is TGTGCCACCAGTGATGCCTCCGGGGAGCTGTTTTTT. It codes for CATSDASGELFF.

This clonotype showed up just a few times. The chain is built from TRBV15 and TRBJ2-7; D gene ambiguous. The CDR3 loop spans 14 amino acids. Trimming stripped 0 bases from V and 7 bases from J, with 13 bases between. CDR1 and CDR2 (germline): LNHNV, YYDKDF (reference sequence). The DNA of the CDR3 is TGTGCCACCAGCAGAGACCGGACCCTTTTGGAGCAGTACTTC. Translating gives CATSRDRTLLEQYF.

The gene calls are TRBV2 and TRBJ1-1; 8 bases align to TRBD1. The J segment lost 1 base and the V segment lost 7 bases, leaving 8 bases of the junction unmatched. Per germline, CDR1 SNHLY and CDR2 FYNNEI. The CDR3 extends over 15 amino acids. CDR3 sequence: CASKQTGVANTEAFF. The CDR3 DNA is TGTGCCAGCAAGCAGACAGGGGTAGCGAACACTGAAGCTTTCTTT.

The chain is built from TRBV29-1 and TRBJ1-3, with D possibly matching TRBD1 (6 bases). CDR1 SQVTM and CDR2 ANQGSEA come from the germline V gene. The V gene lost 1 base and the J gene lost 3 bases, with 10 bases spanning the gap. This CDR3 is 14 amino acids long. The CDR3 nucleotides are TGCAGCGTTGAAGGGGGGGCAGTTGGAAACACCATATATTTT. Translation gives CSVEGGAVGNTIYF.

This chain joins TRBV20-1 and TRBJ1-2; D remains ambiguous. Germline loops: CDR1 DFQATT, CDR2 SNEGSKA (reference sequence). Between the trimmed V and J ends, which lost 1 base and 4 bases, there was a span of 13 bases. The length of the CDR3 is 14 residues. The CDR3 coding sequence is TGCAGTGCTAGAGGGCCCGGGGATCTCTATGGCTACACCTTC. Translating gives CSARGPGDLYGYTF.

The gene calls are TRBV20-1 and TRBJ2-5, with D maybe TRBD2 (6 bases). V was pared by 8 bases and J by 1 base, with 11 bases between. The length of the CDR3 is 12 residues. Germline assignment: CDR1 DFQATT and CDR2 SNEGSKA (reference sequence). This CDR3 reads CSTTGLQETQYF. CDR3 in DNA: TGCAGTACGACGGGACTCCAAGAGACCCAGTACTTC.

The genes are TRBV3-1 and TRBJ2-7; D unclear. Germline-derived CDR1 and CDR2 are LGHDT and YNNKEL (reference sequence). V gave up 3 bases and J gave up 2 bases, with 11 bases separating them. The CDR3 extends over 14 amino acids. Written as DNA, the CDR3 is TGTGCCAGCAGCCAGTCCGGGTTTCCCTACGAGCAGTACTTC. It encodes CASSQSGFPYEQYF.

As DNA, the CDR3 is TGTGCCAGCACCAGAGGGGGGTCCCCCGGGGAGCTGTTTTTT. Translated, it gives CASTRGGSPGELFF. The V gene is TRBV7-3, the J gene TRBJ2-2; D is possibly TRBD1 or TRBD2 (6 bases each). The germline CDR1 and CDR2 sequences are SGHTA and FQGTGA. This CDR3 is 14 amino acids long. V was pared by 7 bases and J by 6 bases, with 15 bases between.

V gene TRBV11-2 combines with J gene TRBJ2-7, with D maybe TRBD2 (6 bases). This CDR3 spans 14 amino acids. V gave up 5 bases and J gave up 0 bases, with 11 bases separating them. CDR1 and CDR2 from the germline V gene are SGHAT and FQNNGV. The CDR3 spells CASSRGTASYEQYF. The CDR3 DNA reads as TGTGCCAGCAGCCGCGGGACGGCCTCCTACGAGCAGTACTTC.

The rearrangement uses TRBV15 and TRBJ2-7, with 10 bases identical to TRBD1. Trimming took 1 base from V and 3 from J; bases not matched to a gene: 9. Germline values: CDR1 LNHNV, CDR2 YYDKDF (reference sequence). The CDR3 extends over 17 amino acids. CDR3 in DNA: TGTGCCACCAGCAGAGGAATCCCCGGGACAGGGGACTACGAGCAGTACTTC. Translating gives CATSRGIPGTGDYEQYF.

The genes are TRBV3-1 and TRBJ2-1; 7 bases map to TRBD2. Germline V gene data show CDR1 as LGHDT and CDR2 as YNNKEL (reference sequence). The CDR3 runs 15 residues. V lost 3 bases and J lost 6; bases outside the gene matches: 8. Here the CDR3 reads CASSHIAGQANEQFF. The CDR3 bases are TGTGCCAGCAGCCACATAGCGGGTCAGGCCAATGAGCAGTTCTTC.

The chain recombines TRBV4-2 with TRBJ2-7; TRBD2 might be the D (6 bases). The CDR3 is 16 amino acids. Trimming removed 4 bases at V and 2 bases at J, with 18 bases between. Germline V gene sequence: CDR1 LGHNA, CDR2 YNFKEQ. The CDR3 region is CASSPAPGVGAYEQYF. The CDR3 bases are TGTGCCAGCAGCCCCGCCCCGGGGGTCGGAGCCTACGAGCAGTACTTC.

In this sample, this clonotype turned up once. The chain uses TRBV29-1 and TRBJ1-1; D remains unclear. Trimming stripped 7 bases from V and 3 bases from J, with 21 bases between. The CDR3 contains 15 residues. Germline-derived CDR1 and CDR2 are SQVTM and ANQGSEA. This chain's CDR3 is CSAPNPRGRYTEAFF. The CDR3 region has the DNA TGCAGCGCCCCTAACCCCCGGGGAAGGTACACTGAAGCTTTCTTT.

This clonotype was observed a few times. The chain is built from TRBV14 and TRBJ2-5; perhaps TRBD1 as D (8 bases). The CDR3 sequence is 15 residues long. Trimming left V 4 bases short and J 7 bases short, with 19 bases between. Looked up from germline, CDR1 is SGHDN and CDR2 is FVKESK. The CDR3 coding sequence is TGTGCCAGCAGCCCTTCGACAGGGGCGGGAGCGACCCAGTACTTC. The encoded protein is CASSPSTGAGATQYF.